This T cell receptor (beta chain) was recorded in a study of blood T cells in healthy people across ages (dated by TCRdb to between 2014 and 2016). Some background on the complete study: Template switching captured roughly one uniquely barcoded TCR beta cDNA molecule per two T cells in model experiments. Four age groups were formed from the donors: young (average around 15 years), middle-aged (approximately 39), aged (62) and long-lived (more than 75). Donors of different ages were randomly distributed across sequencing lanes to avoid experimental bias. Two additional independent replicas of 1 million unique cDNA reads from the same blood draw were analyzed for two donors (one aged 18 to 29 and one aged 80 or older). Age-related changes in TCR beta repertoire diversity were measured in the study by deep sequencing normalized with unique cDNA molecular identifiers.

Receptor amplification or capture employed 5' RACE. Sequencing took place on an Illumina HiSeq 2500. A second PCR of about 6 to 12 cycles was performed with a sample-barcoded 5' primer and a J-beta primer mix. A unique molecular identifier was introduced onto each TCR beta cDNA molecule by a template-switch 5' adaptor carrying 12 random nucleotides. Each sample yielded at least 3 million CDR3-containing paired-end reads. All of the RNA was converted into first-strand cDNA using the Mint cDNA synthesis kit, with a TRBC-specific oligonucleotide serving as the primer. Following uracil-DNA glycosylase treatment, all cDNA underwent a first 18-cycle PCR with the universal primers M1SS and BC2_uni_R. In the paper's pipeline: For normalization, 1 million high-quality reads, each with a distinct molecular identifier, were randomly selected from each sample. Reads with shared molecular identifiers were discarded instead of being binned into consensus sequences. MiTCR, set to a Q25 quality threshold and the strictest error-elimination algorithm, was used for CDR3 identification, clonotype clustering and error correction. A nonparametric unseen species model using Euler transformation provided a lower-bound estimate of total TCR beta diversity. TCRdb reworked the public reads: Q25 trimming with fastp, MiXCR clone assembly, productive beta chains retained. Rows are unified per CDR3 protein, each entry keeping the most common DNA and genes. The V and J calls follow TCRdb's processing rather than the paper's. Recorded for this sample are approximately 1,000,000 distinct CDR3 sequences; 30% to 40% of them occurred a single time. In total, the top ten clones hold about an eighth of the sample.

The CDR3 starts with the cysteine, ends with the phenylalanine, and has 18 residues. Of all the DNA, just the CDR3 is kept, 54 bases in frame from base 1. Compared with germline, V lacks 3 bases and J lacks 3 bases; bases without a gene match: 14. The germline V gene supplies CDR1 SNHLY and CDR2 FYNNEI. Comment on this clonotype: It has no known antigen specificity. It has no much larger one-base neighbor in the sample; base qualities were not kept.

Here is what the overall study found, with its caveats: Observed TCR beta diversity correlated strongly with the percentage of naive T cells measured by flow cytometry. Donor CMV infection status was unknown, potentially confounding age-related changes in expanded clonotypes. As age increased, observed TCR beta diversity per million T cells dropped in a roughly linear way, and a significant reduction was already evident by age about 40. The long-lived group showed more naive CD4+ T cells, fewer expanded clones and increased TCR diversity than the aged group, suggesting age selection. Total diversity estimates from one million sequenced T cells were considered lower bounds and underestimates. Conclusive comparison of naive and antigen-experienced compartments was prevented by the profiling of bulk unsorted PBMCs.

The donors were 40 or so Caucasian individuals from Russia, aged 6 to 90 years, who were systemically healthy. Each donor gave ten milliliters of peripheral blood, drawn into EDTA-treated Vacutainer tubes. PBMCs were isolated by Ficoll-Paque density-gradient centrifugation, with at least 6 million obtained per sample. Total RNA was extracted from PBMCs with Trizol reagent, with at least 5.5 micrograms obtained per sample. Naive CD45RAhigh/CD27high T cell percentages were measured by flow cytometry on a PBMC aliquot from every donor. The sample was blood. The clonotype comes from a man between 18 and 35 years old in good health. The rearrangement joined TRBV2 to TRBJ2-1; 7 middle bases align to TRBD2. Here the CDR3 is given as CASSEGLTLSLLYNEQFF. The base sequence is TGTGCCAGCAGTGAGGGACTAACTCTGAGCCTCCTCTACAATGAGCAGTTCTTC.